A single T cell receptor beta chain is shown here with its context. Its antigen is not identified. This entry belongs to a study of T cell responses to AZD1222 COVID-19 vaccine. Study-wide findings and caveats: Reportedly, nearly half of unique spike TCRs recognized epitopes outside B.1.351/B.1.1.7 mutations. At baseline, seropositivity was found in only a handful of AZD1222 recipients. Scientists sampled the repertoires only once the peak T cell response had passed. A rise in Spike-specific TCR breadth and depth followed two AZD1222 doses.

Germline CDR1 MNHNS, CDR2 SASEGT. The CDR3 has 13 residues. Trimming at V came to 5 bases and at J to 8 bases, leaving 1 base not matched to a gene. Produced via immunoSEQ multiplex PCR; TCRdb's table is partial and in-frame only. The sample contains more than 95,000 clones, around 89% of which appear only once. V gene TRBV6-1 combines with J gene TRBJ1-6, with 9 nucleotides matching TRBD1. This clonotype originated in an adult in good health. The material sequenced was peripheral blood, taken on day 0 of AZD1222 vaccination. The CDR3 DNA follows: TGTGCCAGCAGTTGGGACAGGGATTCACCCCTCCACTTT. Protein: CASSWDRDSPLHF.